Given below is one T cell receptor (beta chain) in context. The target antigen is unknown. Germline values: CDR1 DFQATT, CDR2 SNEGSKA (reference sequence). The CDR3 is made up of 15 amino acids. These data originate in a study of monozygotic twins with inflammatory bowel disease. Findings of the study overall: For IBD patients, clonotypes shared with others were fewer than for healthy twins, especially with disease activity. Differing T cell subtypes remained indistinguishable.

Sampling involved one blood draw (around 2.5 ml) for every donor. From its re-call of the 5' RACE reads, TCRdb lists each CDR3 protein once, without DNA. The sample yields under 200,000 distinct CDR3 sequences, of which the top ten take up roughly 2.4%. The chain couples TRBV20-1 to TRBJ2-5; lacking DNA, the TRBD2 call made by TCRdb goes unchecked. The sequenced sample consisted of blood. The sequence came from a human donor with ulcerative colitis or Crohn's disease, or a healthy co-twin of an affected twin (not recorded which). The CDR3 protein is CSASSFSGGQETQYF.